This T cell receptor (beta chain) was observed in a study of regulatory T cells in long-lasting Graves disease (dated by TCRdb to about 2021). For context, the study as a whole: To count as having persistent Graves' disease, a patient had to have received antithyroid drug treatment for over 5 years with TSH receptor autoantibodies remaining persistently positive. This study used TCR sequencing and RNA sequencing of peripheral blood to compare persistent Graves' disease patients against newly diagnosed Graves' disease patients. The study took place in China and was registered as a clinical trial. A total of roughly 35 samples underwent TCR sequencing: some 13 from persistent and around 20 from newly diagnosed Graves' disease patients. Persistent Graves' disease patients in the clinical cohort had taken antithyroid drugs for roughly ten years on average. Overall study outcomes, separate from this receptor: Sequencing and analysis were restricted to the TCR beta chain. More public clonotypes were shared among persistent patients (fewer than 3,000) than among newly diagnosed patients (roughly 1,000). The small sample size was acknowledged by the authors as a limitation that may reduce accuracy. Compared with newly diagnosed patients, persistent Graves' disease patients had lower TCR Shannon entropy and fewer highly expanded clones, which suggests clonal expansion. Persistent disease showed preferential use of TRBV28, TRBJ1-2 and TRBJ2-5, whereas newly diagnosed disease favored TRBV20-1 and TRBJ2-1. Peripheral blood alone was examined, since thyroid tissue, which constituted the primary lesion, could not be accessed.

Receptor amplification or capture employed multiplex PCR. The sequencer was an Illumina HiSeq 4000. To build TCR beta libraries, CDR3 regions were amplified by Arm-PCR using iRepertoire HTBI primers. Before sequencing, the PCR products underwent gel purification. The original pipeline was this. Gene usage analysis of CDR3 amino acid clonotypes used the 62 TRBV and 14 to 15 TRBJ segments found across samples. Filtered high-quality paired reads were merged into contigs using COPE and FqMerger. BLAST was used to align contigs to IMGT TRBV, TRBD and TRBJ reference genes, and CDR3 was defined according to IMGT. Any clonotype with a frequency above 0.1% was classified as a highly expanded clone. Shannon entropy served as the measure of repertoire diversity, while the Gini coefficient captured V-J evenness. Public clonotypes were defined as clonotypes shared by more than one individual. TCRdb trimmed public reads at Q25 via fastp, called clones via MiXCR and kept in-frame beta chains. Each entry merges the rows of one CDR3 protein and shows their most common DNA and genes. TCRdb's processing, not the study's, gives the V and J calls here. The sample data list fewer than 400,000 distinct CDR3 sequences, and around 19% of these were observed just once. The ten largest clones take up less than 35% of the sample.

The sample holds many counts of this clonotype. Its antigen is unknown. Base quality data are lacking; no much larger clone is found one base away. What this sample's time point label stands for: persistent/refractory GD, antithyroid drugs over 5 years with positive TRAb. RNA was extracted from PBMCs in TRIzol for both TCR sequencing and RNA sequencing. The diagnosis of Graves' disease was made according to American Thyroid Association guidelines. Patients for the study were recruited at an endocrinology department in Xi'an, China. Each patient gave about 10 milliliters of peripheral blood, collected in an EDTA anticoagulant tube. Ficoll Paque Plus density gradient separation was used to isolate PBMCs, and no additional T cell sorting was done. An Agilent 2100 Bioanalyzer and agarose gel were used to assess RNA quality, and a NanoDrop 2000 was used to measure RNA concentration. The CDR3 runs 14 residues from the cysteine to the phenylalanine. Only CDR3 DNA is held: 42 bases, read in frame from base 1. Germline trimming: 4 bases from V, 8 bases from J; junction bases outside gene matches: 7.

The chain is made from TRBV12-3 or TRBV12-4 and TRBJ1-2, with 10 central nucleotides matching TRBD1. The receptor was derived from a female donor with Graves disease. The sample in question was peripheral blood mononuclear cells (PBMCs), obtained when the disease was refractory, from a patient treated with antithyroid drugs. The CDR3 corresponds to CASSYRDRGRGYTF. The DNA reads as follows: TGTGCCAGCAGTTACCGGGACAGGGGTAGAGGCTACACCTTC.